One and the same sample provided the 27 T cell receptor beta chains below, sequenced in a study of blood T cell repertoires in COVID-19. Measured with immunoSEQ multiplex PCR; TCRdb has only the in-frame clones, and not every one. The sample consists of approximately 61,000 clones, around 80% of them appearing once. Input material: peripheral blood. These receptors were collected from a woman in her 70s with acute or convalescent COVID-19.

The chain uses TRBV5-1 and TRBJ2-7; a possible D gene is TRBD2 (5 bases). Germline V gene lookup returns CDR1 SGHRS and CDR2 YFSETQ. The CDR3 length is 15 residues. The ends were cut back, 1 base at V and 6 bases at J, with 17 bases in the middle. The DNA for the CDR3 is TGCGCCAGCAGCTTGAACACATTTCTAGCCGCCGAGCAGTACTTC. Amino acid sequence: CASSLNTFLAAEQYF. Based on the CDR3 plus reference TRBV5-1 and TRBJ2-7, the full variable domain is KAGVTQTPRYLIKTRGQQVTLSCSPISGHRSVSWYQQTPGQGLQFLFEYFSETQRNKGNFPGRFSGRQFSNSRSEMNVSTLELGDSALYLCASSLNTFLAAEQYFGPGTRLTVT.

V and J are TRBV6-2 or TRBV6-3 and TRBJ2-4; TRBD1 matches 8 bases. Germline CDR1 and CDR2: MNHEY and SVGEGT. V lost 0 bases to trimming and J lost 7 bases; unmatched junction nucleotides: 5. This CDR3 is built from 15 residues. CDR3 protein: CASSYSTRGQNIQYF. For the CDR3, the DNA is TGTGCCAGCAGTTACTCGACCAGGGGGCAGAACATTCAGTACTTC.

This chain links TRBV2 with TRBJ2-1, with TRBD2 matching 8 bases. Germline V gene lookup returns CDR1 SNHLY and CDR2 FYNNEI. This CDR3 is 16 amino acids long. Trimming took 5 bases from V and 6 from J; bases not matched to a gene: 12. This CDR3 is CASSPMVGGAVNEQFF. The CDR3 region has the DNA TGTGCCAGCAGTCCCATGGTCGGGGGGGCGGTCAATGAGCAGTTCTTC.

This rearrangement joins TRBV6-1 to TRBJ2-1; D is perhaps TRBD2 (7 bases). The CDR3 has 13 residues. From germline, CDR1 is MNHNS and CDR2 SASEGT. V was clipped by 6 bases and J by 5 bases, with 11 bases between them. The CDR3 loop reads CASSRGANNEQFF. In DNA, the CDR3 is TGTGCCAGCAGCCGGGGGGCTAACAATGAGCAGTTCTTC.

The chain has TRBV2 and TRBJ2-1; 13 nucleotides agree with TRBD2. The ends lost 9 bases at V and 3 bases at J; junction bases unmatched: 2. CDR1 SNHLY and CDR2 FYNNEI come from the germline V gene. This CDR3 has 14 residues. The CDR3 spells CASGTSGNYNEQFF. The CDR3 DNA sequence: TGTGCCAGTGGGACTAGCGGGAACTACAATGAGCAGTTCTTC. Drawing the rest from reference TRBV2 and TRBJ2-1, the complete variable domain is EPEVTQTPSHQVTQMGQEVILRCVPISNHLYFYWYRQILGQKVEFLVSFYNNEISEKSEIFDDQFSVERPDGSNFTLKIRSTKLEDSAMYFCASGTSGNYNEQFFGPGTRLTVL.

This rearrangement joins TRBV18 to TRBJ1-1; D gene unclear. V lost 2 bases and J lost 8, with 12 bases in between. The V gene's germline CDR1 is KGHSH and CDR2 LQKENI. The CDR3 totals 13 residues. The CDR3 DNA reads TGTGCCAGCTCACCAATTTCCGGGAAAGAAGCTTTCTTT. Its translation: CASSPISGKEAFF. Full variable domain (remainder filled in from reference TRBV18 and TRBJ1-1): NAGVMQNPRHLVRRRGQEARLRCSPMKGHSHVYWYRQLPEEGLKFMVYLQKENIIDESGMPKERFSAEFPKEGPSILRIQQVVRGDSAAYFCASSPISGKEAFFGQGTRLTVV.

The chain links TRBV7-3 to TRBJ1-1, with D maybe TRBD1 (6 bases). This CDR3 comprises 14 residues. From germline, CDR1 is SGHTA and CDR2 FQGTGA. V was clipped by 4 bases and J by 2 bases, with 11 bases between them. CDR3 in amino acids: CASSSGQTNTEAFF. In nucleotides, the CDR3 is TGTGCCAGCAGCTCAGGACAGACCAACACTGAAGCTTTCTTT. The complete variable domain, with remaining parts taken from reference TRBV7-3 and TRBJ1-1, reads GAGVSQTPSNKVTEKGKYVELRCDPISGHTALYWYRQSLGQGPEFLIYFQGTGAADDSGLPNDRFFAVRPEGSVSTLKIQRTERGDSAVYLCASSSGQTNTEAFFGQGTRLTVV.

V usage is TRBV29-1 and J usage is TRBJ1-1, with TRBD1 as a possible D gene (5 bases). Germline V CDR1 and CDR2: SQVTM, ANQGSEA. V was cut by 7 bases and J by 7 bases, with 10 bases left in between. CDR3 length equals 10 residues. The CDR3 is CSADSDEAFF. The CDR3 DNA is TGCAGCGCCGACAGCGATGAAGCTTTCTTT.

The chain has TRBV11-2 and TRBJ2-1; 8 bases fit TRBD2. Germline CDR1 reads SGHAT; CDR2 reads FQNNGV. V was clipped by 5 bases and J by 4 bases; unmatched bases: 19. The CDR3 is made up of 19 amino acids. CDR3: CASSAIRGSAGGLYNEQFF. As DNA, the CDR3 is TGTGCCAGCAGCGCCATTAGGGGGTCGGCGGGGGGCCTTTACAATGAGCAGTTCTTC.

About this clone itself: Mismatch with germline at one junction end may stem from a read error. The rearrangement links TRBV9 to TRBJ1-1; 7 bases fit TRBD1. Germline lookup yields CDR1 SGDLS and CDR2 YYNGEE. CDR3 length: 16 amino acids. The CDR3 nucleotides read TGTGCCAGCAGCCCACTATTACAGGGGCTGAAGACTGAAGCTTTCTTT. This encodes CASSPLLQGLKTEAFF.

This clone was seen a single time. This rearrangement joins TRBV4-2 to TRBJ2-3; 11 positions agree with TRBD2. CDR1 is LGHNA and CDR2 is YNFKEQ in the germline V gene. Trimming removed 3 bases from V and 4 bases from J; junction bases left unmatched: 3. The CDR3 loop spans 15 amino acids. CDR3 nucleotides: TGTGCCAGCAGCCAGGGTAGCGGGGGGGCAGATACGCAGTATTTT. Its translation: CASSQGSGGADTQYF.

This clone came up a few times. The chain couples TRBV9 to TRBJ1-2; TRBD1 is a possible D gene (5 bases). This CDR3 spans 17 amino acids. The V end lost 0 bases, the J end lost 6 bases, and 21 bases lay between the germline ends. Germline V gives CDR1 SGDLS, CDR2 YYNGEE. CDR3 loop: CASSVVSWGDPENGYTF. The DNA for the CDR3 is TGTGCCAGCAGCGTAGTGTCTTGGGGGGACCCGGAGAATGGCTACACCTTC. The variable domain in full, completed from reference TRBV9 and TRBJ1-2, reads DSGVTQTPKHLITATGQRVTLRCSPRSGDLSVYWYQQSLDQGLQFLIQYYNGEERAKGNILERFSAQQFPDLHSELNLSSLELGDSALYFCASSVVSWGDPENGYTFGSGTRLTVV.

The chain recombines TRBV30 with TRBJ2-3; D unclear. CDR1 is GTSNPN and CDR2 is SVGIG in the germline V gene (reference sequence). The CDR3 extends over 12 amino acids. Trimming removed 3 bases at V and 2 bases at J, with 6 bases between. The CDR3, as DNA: TGTGCCTGGAGATCTAACACAGATACGCAGTATTTT. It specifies CAWRSNTDTQYF.

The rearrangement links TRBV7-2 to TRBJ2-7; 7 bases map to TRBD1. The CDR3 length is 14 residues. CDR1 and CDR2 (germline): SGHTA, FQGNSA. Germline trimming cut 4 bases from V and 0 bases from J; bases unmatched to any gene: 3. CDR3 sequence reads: CASSWDRYSYEQYF. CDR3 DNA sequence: TGTGCCAGCAGCTGGGACAGATACTCCTACGAGCAGTACTTC. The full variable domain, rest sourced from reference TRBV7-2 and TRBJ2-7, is GAGVSQSPSNKVTEKGKDVELRCDPISGHTALYWYRQSLGQGLEFLIYFQGNSAPDKSGLPSDRFSAERTGGSVSTLTIQRTQQEDSAVYLCASSWDRYSYEQYFGPGTRLTVT.

CDR3 in amino acids: CASSSYQETQYF. CDR3 nucleotides: TGTGCCAGCAGCTCCTACCAAGAGACCCAGTACTTC. The chain carries TRBV7-2 and TRBJ2-5; D is ambiguous. Germline CDR1 is SGHTA and CDR2 is FQGNSA. V was cut by 4 bases and J by 0 bases, with 3 bases left in between. This CDR3 contains 12 residues. Complete variable domain (other parts from reference TRBV7-2 and TRBJ2-5): GAGVSQSPSNKVTEKGKDVELRCDPISGHTALYWYRQSLGQGLEFLIYFQGNSAPDKSGLPSDRFSAERTGGSVSTLTIQRTQQEDSAVYLCASSSYQETQYFGPGTRLLVL.

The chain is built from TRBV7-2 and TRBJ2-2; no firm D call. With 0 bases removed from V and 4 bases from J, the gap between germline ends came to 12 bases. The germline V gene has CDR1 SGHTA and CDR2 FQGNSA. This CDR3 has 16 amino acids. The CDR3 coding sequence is TGTGCCAGCAGCTTAGCCCCCTTGTTAGTCACCGGGGAGCTGTTTTTT. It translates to CASSLAPLLVTGELFF.

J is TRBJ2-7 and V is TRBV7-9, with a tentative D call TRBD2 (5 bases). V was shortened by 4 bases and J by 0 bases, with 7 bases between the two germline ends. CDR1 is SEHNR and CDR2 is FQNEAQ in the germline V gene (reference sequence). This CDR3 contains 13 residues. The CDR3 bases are TGTGCCAGCAGCTACGGGGTCTCCTACGAGCAGTACTTC. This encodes CASSYGVSYEQYF.

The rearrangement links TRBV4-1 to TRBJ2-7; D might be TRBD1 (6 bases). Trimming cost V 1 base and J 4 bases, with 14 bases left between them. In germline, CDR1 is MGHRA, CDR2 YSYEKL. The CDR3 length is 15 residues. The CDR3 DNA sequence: TGCGCCAGCAGCCAAGGGTGGGGGACAAGTTACGAGCAGTACTTC. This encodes CASSQGWGTSYEQYF.

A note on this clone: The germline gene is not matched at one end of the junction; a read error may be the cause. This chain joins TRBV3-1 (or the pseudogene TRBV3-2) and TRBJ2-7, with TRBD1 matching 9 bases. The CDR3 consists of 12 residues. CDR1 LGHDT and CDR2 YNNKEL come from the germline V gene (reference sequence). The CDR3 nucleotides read TGTGCCAGCAGCCAAGGGGGACAGGGTAAAAATTTC. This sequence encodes CASSQGGQGKNF.

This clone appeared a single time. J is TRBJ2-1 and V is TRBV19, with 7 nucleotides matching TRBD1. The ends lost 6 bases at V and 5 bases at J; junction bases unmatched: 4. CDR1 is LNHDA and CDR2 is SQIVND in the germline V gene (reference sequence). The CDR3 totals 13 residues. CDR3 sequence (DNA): TGTGCCAGTAGATGGGGACAGAACAATGAGCAGTTCTTC. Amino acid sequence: CASRWGQNNEQFF.

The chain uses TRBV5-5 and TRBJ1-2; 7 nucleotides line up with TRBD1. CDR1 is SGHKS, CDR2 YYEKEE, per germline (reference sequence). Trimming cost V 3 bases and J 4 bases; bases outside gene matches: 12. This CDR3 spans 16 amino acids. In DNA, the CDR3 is TGTGCCAGCAGCTCCCCGACAGGGAGAGATACCTATGGCTACACCTTC. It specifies CASSSPTGRDTYGYTF.

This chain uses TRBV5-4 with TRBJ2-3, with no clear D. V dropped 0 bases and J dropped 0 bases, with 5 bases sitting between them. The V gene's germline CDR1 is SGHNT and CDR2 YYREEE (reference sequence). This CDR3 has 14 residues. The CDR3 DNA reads TGTGCCAGCAGCTTGGCCAGTAGCACAGATACGCAGTATTTT. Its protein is CASSLASSTDTQYF. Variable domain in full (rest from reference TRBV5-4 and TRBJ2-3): ETGVTQSPTHLIKTRGQQVTLRCSSQSGHNTVSWYQQALGQGPQFIFQYYREEENGRGNFPPRFSGLQFPNYSSELNVNALELDDSALYLCASSLASSTDTQYFGPGTRLTVL.

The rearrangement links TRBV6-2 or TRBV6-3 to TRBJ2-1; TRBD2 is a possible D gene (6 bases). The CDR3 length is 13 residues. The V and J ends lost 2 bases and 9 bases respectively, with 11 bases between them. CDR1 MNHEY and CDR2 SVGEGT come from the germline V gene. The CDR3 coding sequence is TGTGCCAGCAGTTACGCGGGGTTGAGTGAGCAGTTCTTC. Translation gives CASSYAGLSEQFF.

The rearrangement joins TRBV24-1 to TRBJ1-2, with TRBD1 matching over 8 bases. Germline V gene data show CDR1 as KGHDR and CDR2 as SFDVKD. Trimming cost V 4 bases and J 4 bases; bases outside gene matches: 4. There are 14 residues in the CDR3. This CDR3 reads CATSEGDRGYGYTF. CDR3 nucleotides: TGTGCCACCAGTGAAGGCGACAGGGGCTATGGCTACACCTTC.

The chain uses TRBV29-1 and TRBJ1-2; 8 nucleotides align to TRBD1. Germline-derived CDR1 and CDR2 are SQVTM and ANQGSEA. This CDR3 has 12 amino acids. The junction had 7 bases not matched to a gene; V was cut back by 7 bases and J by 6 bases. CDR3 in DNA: TGCAGCGCGTCTCAGGGGGCGAATGGCTACACCTTC. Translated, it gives CSASQGANGYTF.

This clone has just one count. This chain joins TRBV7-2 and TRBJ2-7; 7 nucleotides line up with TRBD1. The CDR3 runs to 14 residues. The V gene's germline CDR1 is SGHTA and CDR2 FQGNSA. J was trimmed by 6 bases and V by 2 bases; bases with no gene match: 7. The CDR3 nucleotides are TGTGCCAGCAGCTTATTACAGGGGTCGGCCGAGCAGTACTTC. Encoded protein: CASSLLQGSAEQYF.

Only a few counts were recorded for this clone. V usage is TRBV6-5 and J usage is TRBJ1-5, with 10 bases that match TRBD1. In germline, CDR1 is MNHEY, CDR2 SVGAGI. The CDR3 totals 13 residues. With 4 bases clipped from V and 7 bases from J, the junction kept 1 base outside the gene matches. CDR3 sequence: CASSWTGGQPQHF. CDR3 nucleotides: TGTGCCAGCAGTTGGACAGGGGGACAGCCCCAGCATTTT.